This TCR beta chain emerged from a study of T cells after posttransplantation cyclophosphamide. Broader study findings: Skin or GI-infiltrating T cells shared few TRB sequences with blood. After PTCy, TRB diversity resembled that of CNI/methotrexate controls.

Points on this clone: Antigen unknown.

Trimming cost V 5 bases and J 6 bases, with 21 bases left between them. The CDR3 sequence is 16 residues long. The germline gives CDR1 SGHTA, CDR2 FQGNSA. Profiling relied on immunoSEQ multiplex PCR, and the TCRdb table lists in-frame clones only, not all of them. The sample lists under 8,500 clones, 82% occurring once. A marrow graft followed busulfan-fludarabine conditioning, with cyclophosphamide on days +3 and +4. The TCR sequence derives from a female patient between 40 and 50 years old who received an allogeneic stem cell transplant from a related donor, was CMV-positive, and had no GVHD. Some T cells may be provided by the graft donor. The sequencing used CD4+ T cells sorted from blood, collected 950 to 1,200 days after allogeneic stem cell transplant with posttransplant cyclophosphamide. The chain employs TRBV7-2 and TRBJ2-3; the D gene is possibly TRBD2 (6 bases). The DNA of the CDR3 is TGTGCCAGCAGCCGGGACTCCTATTCTGTCGGGGATACGCAGTATTTT. Encoded protein: CASSRDSYSVGDTQYF.